Sequencing of this TCR beta chain was carried out in a study of blood T cells in healthy people across ages. Findings and caveats of the study: Diversity was estimated from one million T cells, and these estimates were considered underestimates.

Per the germline V gene, CDR1 is LNHNV and CDR2 is YYDKDF (reference sequence). V was clipped by 1 base and J by 4 bases; unmatched bases: 3. The CDR3 is 15 amino acids. Combining a sample-barcoded 5' primer with a J-beta primer mix, a second PCR ran for about 6 to 11 cycles. TCRdb re-called the 5' RACE reads with MiXCR, one entry per CDR3 protein. Among 550,000 to 650,000 distinct CDR3 sequences, 25% to 30% were seen once, and the ten largest hold 15% to 19%. The table lists this clonotype with a few counts. Its target is unknown. Source material: blood. This TCR was sampled from a woman older than 75 in good health. The V and J genes are TRBV15 and TRBJ2-2; 7 bases agree with TRBD1. Here the CDR3 reads CATSRAGTATGELFF. The CDR3 nucleotides are TGTGCCACCAGCAGAGCCGGGACAGCCACCGGGGAGCTGTTTTTT.